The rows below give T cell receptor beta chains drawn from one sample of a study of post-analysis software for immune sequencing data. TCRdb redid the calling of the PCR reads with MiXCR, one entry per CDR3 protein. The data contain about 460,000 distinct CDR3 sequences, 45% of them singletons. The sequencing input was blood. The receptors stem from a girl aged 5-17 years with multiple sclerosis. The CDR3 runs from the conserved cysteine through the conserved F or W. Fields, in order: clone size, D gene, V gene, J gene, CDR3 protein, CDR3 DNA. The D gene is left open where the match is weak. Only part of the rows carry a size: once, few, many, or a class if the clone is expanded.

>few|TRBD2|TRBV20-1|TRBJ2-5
CSAVLAGGTETQYF
TGCAGTGCTGTTCTAGCGGGAGGAACGGAGACCCAGTACTTC
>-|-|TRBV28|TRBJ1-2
CASSDSGRANYGYTF
TGTGCCAGCAGTGATTCAGGGAGAGCTAACTATGGCTACACCTTC
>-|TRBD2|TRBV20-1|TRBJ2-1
CSAKRTSGSPSNEQFF
TGCAGTGCGAAGAGGACTAGCGGGAGCCCTAGCAATGAGCAGTTCTTC
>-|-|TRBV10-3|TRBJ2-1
CAIRGEDEQFF
TGTGCCATCAGGGGGGAGGATGAGCAGTTCTTC
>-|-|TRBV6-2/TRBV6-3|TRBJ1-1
CASLTGMNTEAFF
TGTGCCAGCTTGACAGGTATGAACACTGAAGCTTTCTTT
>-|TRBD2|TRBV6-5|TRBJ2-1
CASSYPSGDYNAQFF
TGTGCTAGCAGTTACCCTAGCGGGGATTACAATGCGCAGTTCTTC
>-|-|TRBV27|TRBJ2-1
CASSLGRFNEQFF
TGTGCCAGCAGTTTAGGTAGATTCAATGAGCAGTTCTTC
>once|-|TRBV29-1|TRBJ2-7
CSVEDSYDRTSYEQYF
TGCAGCGTTGAAGACTCCTATGACAGGACCTCCTACGAGCAGTACTTC
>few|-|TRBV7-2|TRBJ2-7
CASSLYGRTGSYEQYF
TGTGCCAGCAGCTTATATGGAAGGACGGGCTCCTACGAGCAGTACTTC
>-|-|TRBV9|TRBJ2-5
CASSEGEEETQYF
TGTGCCAGCAGCGAGGGCGAGGAAGAGACCCAGTACTTC
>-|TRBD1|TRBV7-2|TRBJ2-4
CASSPGGALAKNIQYF
TGTGCCAGCAGCCCAGGGGGCGCTTTAGCCAAAAACATTCAGTACTTC
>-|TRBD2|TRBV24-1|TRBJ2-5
CATRDLSGEETQYF
TGTGCCACCAGGGATTTAAGCGGGGAAGAGACCCAGTACTTC
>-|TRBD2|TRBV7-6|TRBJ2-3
CASSLGTSGSSDTQYF
TGTGCCAGCAGCTTAGGAACTAGCGGGAGTTCAGATACGCAGTATTTT
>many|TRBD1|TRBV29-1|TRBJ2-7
CSVRQGSYEQYF
TGCAGCGTTCGACAGGGAAGCTACGAGCAGTACTTC
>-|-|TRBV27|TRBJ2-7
CAGSGTSLGYEQYF
TGTGCCGGCAGTGGGACATCGCTGGGCTACGAGCAGTACTTC
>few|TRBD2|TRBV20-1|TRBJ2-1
CSARDYYNEQFF
TGCAGTGCCCGGGACTACTACAATGAGCAGTTCTTC
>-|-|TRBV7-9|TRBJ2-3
CASSFPLSTQYF
TGTGCCAGCAGCTTCCCATTGTCCACGCAGTATTTT
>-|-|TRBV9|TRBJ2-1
CASSVEPHFQGSQFF
TGTGCCAGCAGCGTAGAGCCTCACTTCCAGGGATCGCAGTTCTTC
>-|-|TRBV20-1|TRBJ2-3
CSAPPAGSPTDTQYF
TGCAGTGCCCCGCCTGCGGGATCCCCCACAGATACGCAGTATTTT
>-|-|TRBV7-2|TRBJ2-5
CASSLRQGSRYQETQYF
TGTGCCAGCAGCTTACGGCAGGGGTCCCGGTACCAAGAGACCCAGTACTTC
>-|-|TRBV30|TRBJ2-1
CAGSGPGGEQFF
TGTGCCGGGAGCGGTCCGGGCGGTGAGCAGTTCTTC
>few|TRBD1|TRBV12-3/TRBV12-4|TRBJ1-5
CASSLAGGDQPQHF
TGTGCCAGCAGTTTGGCAGGGGGCGATCAGCCCCAGCATTTT
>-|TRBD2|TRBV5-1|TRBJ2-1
CAGSPLVAGLNNEQFF
TGCGCCGGCAGTCCTCTGGTAGCGGGACTGAACAATGAGCAGTTCTTC
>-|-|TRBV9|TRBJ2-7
CASSVEAGPYEQYF
TGTGCCAGCAGCGTAGAGGCTGGCCCCTACGAGCAGTACTTC
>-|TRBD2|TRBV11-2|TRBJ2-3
CASSSGLAGPSTDTQYF
TGTGCCAGCAGCTCTGGACTAGCGGGTCCTAGCACAGATACGCAGTATTTT